Below, 24 T cell receptor beta chains from the same sample are listed, as sequenced in a study of tumor-infiltrating lymphocytes in primary liver carcinoma. Starting material for RNA and DNA co-extraction consisted of roughly 20-34 mg of unsorted bulk tissue. TCR beta cDNA was prepared out of roughly 500 ng total RNA by means of a constant-region primer. Three nested multiplex PCR rounds, a slightly modified ARM-PCR, produced the libraries for TCR beta. TRBV1-TRBV30 forward primers paired with a C-beta reverse primer were used in the first two PCR rounds, which ran approximately 10 cycles each. MiXCR, run by TCRdb on the multiplex PCR reads, gives a single entry per CDR3 protein. This sample yields roughly 36,000 distinct CDR3 sequences, of which around 75% are seen a single time; approximately 40% belongs to the top ten. Specimen: tumor-adjacent normal liver tissue. These receptors all come from a man aged 35 to 55 with primary liver carcinoma and hepatitis B virus infection.

This clonotype is a singleton in its sample. The chain combines TRBV7-9 with TRBJ2-6; D ambiguous. The CDR3 extends over 15 amino acids. Germline V CDR1 and CDR2: SEHNR, FQNEAQ (reference sequence). The DNA for the CDR3 is TGTGCTGGCAGCGTAGGGTTGTCTGGGGCCAACGTCCTGACTTTC. Its translation is CAGSVGLSGANVLTF.

This clonotype was counted at least ten times. This sequence joins TRBV14 and TRBJ2-6; D remains ambiguous. Germline CDR1 and CDR2: SGHDN and FVKESK. Trimming left V 1 base short and J 2 bases short, with 6 bases between. This CDR3 comprises 15 residues. In DNA form, the CDR3 reads TGTGCCAGCAGCCAAGGCGCAGCTGGGGCCAACGTCCTGACTTTC. The encoded protein is CASSQGAAGANVLTF. The full variable domain, in which reference TRBV14 and TRBJ2-6 provide the parts outside the CDR3, is EAGVTQFPSHSVIEKGQTVTLRCDPISGHDNLYWYRRVMGKEIKFLLHFVKESKQDESGMPNNRFLAERTGGTYSTLKVQPAELEDSGVYFCASSQGAAGANVLTFGAGSRLTVL.

As for this clonotype: Germline is not matched at one junction end, which may reflect a read error. The chain is built from TRBV6-9 and TRBJ2-2; no firm D call. The CDR3 loop spans 13 amino acids. Germline lookup yields CDR1 MNHGY and CDR2 SVAAGI. The CDR3 DNA follows: TGCGCCAGCGACTGGGTGGACACCGGGGAGCTGTTTTTT. Translation gives CASDWVDTGELFF.

This clonotype was observed a single time. A much larger clone differs by one base, so this may be a read error. The chain has TRBV9 and TRBJ2-5; D possibly corresponds to TRBD1 (6 bases). The germline V gene has CDR1 SGDLS and CDR2 YYNGEE. The CDR3 is 15 amino acids. This CDR3 is CASSVDGGAGETQCF. Here the CDR3 DNA reads TGTGCCAGCAGCGTAGATGGGGGCGCAGGGGAGACCCAGTGCTTC.

Details on this clonotype: The junction departs from the called germline gene at one end, perhaps through a read error. The J gene is TRBJ2-3, the V gene TRBV12-3 or TRBV12-4, with TRBD2 as a possible D gene (6 bases). The CDR3 is made up of 14 amino acids. CDR3 protein: CASSSDSSGDTQYF. CDR3 bases: TGTGCCAGCAGTTCCGATTCTTCGGGAGATACGCAGTACTTT.

The chain carries TRBV13 and TRBJ2-7; the match to TRBD1 covers 9 bases. CDR1 is PRHDT and CDR2 is FYEKMQ in the germline V gene (reference sequence). V dropped 4 bases and J dropped 2; count of bases not matched to a gene: 12. This CDR3 region has 17 residues. The CDR3 spells CASSSRDRESNAYEQYF. The CDR3 DNA reads TGTGCCAGCAGCTCCCGGGACAGGGAGTCTAATGCCTACGAGCAGTACTTC.

On this clonotype itself: Since no conserved phenylalanine or tryptophan closes the CDR3, a read error is the likely cause. The V call is TRBV13, the J call TRBJ2-7, with TRBD2 as a possible D gene (6 bases). Germline V gene data show CDR1 as PRHDT and CDR2 as FYEKMQ (reference sequence). Trimming left V 5 bases short and J 1 base short, with 15 bases between. The CDR3 spans 15 residues. The CDR3 DNA sequence: TGTGCCAGCAGCCCATTAGGGGAGGAATCCTACGAGCAGTACCTC. This sequence encodes CASSPLGEESYEQYL.

Concerning this clonotype: A junction boundary mismatches the germline segment, possibly from a read error. V gene TRBV4-3 combines with J gene TRBJ2-7; TRBD1 might be the D (6 bases). The CDR3 has 14 amino acids. The germline CDR1 and CDR2 sequences are LGHNA and YSLEER. DNA for the CDR3: TGCACCAGCAGCCGCAAGGACAGCACCTACGGGCAGTACTTC. This codes for CTSSRKDSTYGQYF.

As for this clonotype: This is likely a read error, given that the CDR3 carries no conserved phenylalanine or tryptophan at its end. This chain links TRBV10-3 with TRBJ2-3; weak D call: TRBD2 (5 bases). This CDR3 is 18 amino acids long. Germline values: CDR1 ENHRY, CDR2 SYGVKD. V was pared by 4 bases and J by 1 base, with 21 bases between. CDR3 sequence: CAISASSMTSGGTDTQYL. CDR3 sequence (DNA): TGTGCCATCAGTGCATCCTCAATGACCAGCGGTGGCACAGATACGCAGTATCTT.

Of note for this clonotype: One end of the junction does not line up with germline, which may come from a read error. The chain is built from TRBV11-2 and TRBJ2-5; TRBD2 agrees at 7 bases. The CDR3 covers 18 residues. Germline V gene data show CDR1 as SGHAT and CDR2 as FQNNGV. The CDR3 loop reads CASNPSSIQGTGRETHYF. The CDR3 DNA reads as TGTGCCAGCAACCCTAGCTCAATCCAAGGTACTGGGCGGGAGACCCACTACTTC.

This clonotype was detected only once. The germline gene is not matched at one end of the junction; a read error may be the cause. This sequence joins TRBV4-1 and TRBJ2-1; D unresolved. The CDR3 is 15 amino acids. Germline values: CDR1 MGHRA, CDR2 YSYEKL. The CDR3 loop is CSSSPVGEGVNEQFF. DNA for the CDR3: TGCTCCAGCAGCCCAGTTGGGGAAGGCGTCAATGAGCAGTTCTTC.

This clonotype was recorded only once. At one boundary the junction diverges from the germline segment, which might be a read error. The genes are TRBV5-1 and TRBJ2-7; 10 positions agree with TRBD2. From germline, CDR1 is SGHRS and CDR2 YFSETQ. The CDR3 has 16 amino acids. CDR3 sequence reads: CASSSMTSGPCYEQYF. In DNA, the CDR3 is TGCGCCAGCAGCTCTATGACTAGCGGGCCGTGCTACGAGCAGTATTTC.

For this clonotype: The junction differs from germline at one of its ends, possibly a read error. V usage is TRBV4-1 and J usage is TRBJ2-7; D call uncertain. The CDR3 sequence is 15 residues long. Germline V gene lookup returns CDR1 MGHRA and CDR2 YSYEKL. CDR3 loop: CVSSPSYWLSYEQYF. For the CDR3, the DNA is TGCGTCAGCAGCCCGTCGTACTGGCTCTCCTACGAGCAGTACTTC.

This clonotype was observed at least ten times. The V call is TRBV5-6, the J call TRBJ1-2, with D possibly being TRBD1 (5 bases). V was shortened by 4 bases and J by 6 bases, with 16 bases between the two germline ends. This CDR3 spans 14 amino acids. Germline V gene sequence: CDR1 SGHDT, CDR2 YYEEEE. CDR3 sequence reads: CASSGRDVEHGYTF. The CDR3 nucleotides read TGTGCCAGCAGCGGCCGGGACGTCGAGCATGGCTACACCTTC.

Concerning this clonotype: At one boundary the junction diverges from the germline segment, which might be a read error. The CDR3 loop is CTSSSGTGDNIQYF. DNA of the CDR3: TGTACCAGCAGCTCCGGGACGGGGGATAACATTCAGTATTTC. The chain is built from TRBV11-2 and TRBJ2-4; D may be TRBD2 (6 bases). Germline-derived CDR1 and CDR2 are SGHAT and FQNNGV. This CDR3 has 14 residues.

A remark on this clonotype: The junction and the germline gene differ at one end; a read error may be behind it. The rearrangement uses TRBV5-4 and TRBJ2-1; 14 positions match TRBD2. Germline V gene sequence: CDR1 SGHNT, CDR2 YYREEE (reference sequence). This CDR3 is 16 amino acids long. The CDR3, as DNA: TGTGCCAGCAGCTCCCAGACTAGCGGGAGGGCTCTTGAGCAGATCTTC. It specifies CASSSQTSGRALEQIF.

Note on this clonotype: Sequence at one end of the junction differs from germline and may be a read error. This chain links TRBV11-3 with TRBJ2-7; D remains ambiguous. The CDR3 totals 13 residues. Germline lookup yields CDR1 SGHNT and CDR2 YENEEA. CDR3 in DNA: TGTGCCAACAGCTTCGAGGTTTTTGGCGAGCAGTACTTC. This codes for CANSFEVFGEQYF.

To note about this clonotype: One junction end disagrees with the germline gene, perhaps due to a read error. The rearrangement joins TRBV12-3 or TRBV12-4 to TRBJ1-2; 10 bases are shared with TRBD1. There are 12 residues in the CDR3. The DNA for the CDR3 is TGTCCCTTCGGACAGGGGGTCGATGGTTACACCTTC. Its protein product is CPFGQGVDGYTF.

The genes are TRBV5-1 and TRBJ2-7; possible D gene TRBD2, 5 bases. The CDR3 extends over 14 amino acids. Trimming took off 2 bases at V and 6 bases at J, with 15 bases between the two ends. The germline CDR1 and CDR2 sequences are SGHRS and YFSETQ. The CDR3 loop reads CASSFNLAGREQYV. The CDR3 bases are TGCGCCAGCAGCTTCAATCTAGCTGGTCGCGAGCAGTACGTC.

Notes on this clonotype: Relative to the germline gene, one junction end is altered; a read error may explain this. This sequence joins TRBV11-2 and TRBJ2-6, with D possibly being TRBD1 or TRBD2 (5 bases each). From germline, CDR1 is SGHAT and CDR2 FQNNGV. This CDR3 spans 15 amino acids. This chain's CDR3 is CTTQRPRYGANVLTF. The CDR3 region has the DNA TGTACCACCCAGCGGCCGCGCTATGGGGCCAATGTCCTGACTTTC.

Comments on this clonotype: Lacking the conserved final phenylalanine or tryptophan, this CDR3 likely reflects a read error. The limits of the CDR3 on the DNA are not certain, so only TCRdb's listed CDR3 is given. The V call is TRBV11-2, the J call TRBJ1-6. Germline lookup yields CDR1 SGHAT and CDR2 FQNNGV. The CDR3 spans 16 residues, counting both ends. CDR3 region: CASSLGDSGYNSPLRI.

The sample holds many counts of this clonotype. The chain uses TRBV6-4 and TRBJ2-1; D is unresolved. CDR3 length: 15 amino acids. Germline values: CDR1 MRHNA, CDR2 SNTAGT. The V end was cut by 0 bases, the J end by 4 bases, with 10 bases between. Here the CDR3 reads CASSDSAERYNEQFF. In nucleotides, the CDR3 is TGTGCCAGCAGTGACTCGGCAGAGAGATACAATGAGCAGTTCTTC.

The chain links TRBV6-5 to TRBJ1-5, with D perhaps TRBD1 (5 bases). The end of the DNA is better explained by TRBJ2-3, so the J call may be wrong. CDR3 length: 15 amino acids. CDR1 and CDR2 (germline): MNHEY, SVGAGI. The CDR3 protein is CASSQDMGRDQPQYF. The CDR3 DNA follows: TGTGCCAGCAGCCAGGACATGGGCCGTGATCAGCCCCAGTATTTT.

The chain carries TRBV29-1 and TRBJ2-7; weak D call: TRBD1 (5 bases). The CDR3 sequence is 14 residues long. V was pared by 8 bases and J by 2 bases, with 19 bases between. Germline CDR1 is SQVTM and CDR2 is ANQGSEA. The CDR3 bases are TGCAGCTCGGCATACAGGCTGTCCGCCTACGAGCAGTACTTC. The encoded protein is CSSAYRLSAYEQYF.